This T cell receptor beta chain was identified during a study of shared clonotypes between healthy human individuals. Every subset's genomic DNA went evenly onto several immunoSEQ plates. Assay: immunoSEQ multiplex PCR; the TCRdb copy retains only in-frame clones and omits some. Seen here are approximately 600,000 clones, 95% observed once, and the top ten hold 0.11%. Terminally differentiated effector memory CD45RA+ cells were excluded by CCR7 positive selection of CD45RO-negative cells. CDR1 is MNHEY, CDR2 SMNVEV, per germline (reference sequence). The CDR3 contains 13 residues. Sequences were obtained from naive CD8+ T cells sorted from blood. This receptor was taken from a woman in her twenties or thirties in good health. The chain has TRBV27 and TRBJ2-5; D might be TRBD1 (5 bases). The tail of the sequence fits TRBJ2-7 better, so the J call may be wrong. This CDR3 is CASSPGHGYEQYF. In nucleotides, the CDR3 is TGTGCCAGCAGTCCAGGGCATGGGTACGAGCAGTACTTC.